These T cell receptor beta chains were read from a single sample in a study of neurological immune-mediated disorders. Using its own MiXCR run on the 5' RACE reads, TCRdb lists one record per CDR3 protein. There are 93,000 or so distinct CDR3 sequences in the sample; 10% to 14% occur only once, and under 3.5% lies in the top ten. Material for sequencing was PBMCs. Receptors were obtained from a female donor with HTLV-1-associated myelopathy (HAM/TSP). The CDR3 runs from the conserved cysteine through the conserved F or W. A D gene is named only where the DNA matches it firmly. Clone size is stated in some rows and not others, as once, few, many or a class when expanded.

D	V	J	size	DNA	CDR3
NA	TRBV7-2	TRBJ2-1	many	TGTGCCAGCAGCCCAGGGGGGGGCCGGAACAATGAGCAGTTCTTC	CASSPGGGRNNEQFF
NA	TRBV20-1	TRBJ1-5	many	TGCAGTGCTGGGCAGTTCGGTTCTAGCAATCAGCCCCAGCATTTT	CSAGQFGSSNQPQHF
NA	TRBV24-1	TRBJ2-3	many	TGTGCCACCAGTGAACAAGGACAGTTCAAGAACACAGATACGCAGTATTTT	CATSEQGQFKNTDTQYF
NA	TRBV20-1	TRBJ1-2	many	TGCAGTGCTAGATACTCCGCAAGTAACTATGGCTACACCTTC	CSARYSASNYGYTF
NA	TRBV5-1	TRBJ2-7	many	TGCGCCAGCAGCTTGGGGCCTCCGGGCTCCTACGAGCAGTACTTC	CASSLGPPGSYEQYF
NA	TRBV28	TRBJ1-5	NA	TGTGCCAGCAGCCGACCCGACAGGACCAATCAGCCCAAGTATTTT	CASSRPDRTNQPKYF
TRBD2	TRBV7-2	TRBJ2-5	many	TGTGCCAGCAGCTTAGACCTAGCGGGGGGGCCCGAGACCCAGTACTTC	CASSLDLAGGPETQYF
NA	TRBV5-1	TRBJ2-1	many	TGCGCCAGCAGCTTTAACAACCCCTCCTACAATGAGCAGTTCTTC	CASSFNNPSYNEQFF
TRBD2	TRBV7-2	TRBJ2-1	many	TGTGCCAGCAGCCGTAGCGGGTACAATGAGCAGTTCTTC	CASSRSGYNEQFF
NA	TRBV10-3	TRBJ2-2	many	TGTGCCATCAGCCGGGACAATTCGAACACCGGGGAGCTGTTTTTT	CAISRDNSNTGELFF
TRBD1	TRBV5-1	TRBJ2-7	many	TGCGCCAGCAGCTATGCGGGACAGGGCTACGAGCAGTACTTC	CASSYAGQGYEQYF
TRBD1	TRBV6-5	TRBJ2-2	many	TGTGCCAGCAGTACGGACAGGGTAGAGACCGGGGAGCTGTTTTTT	CASSTDRVETGELFF
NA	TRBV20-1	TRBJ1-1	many	TGCAGTGCCCTTCGGGGGAACACTGAAGCTTTCTTT	CSALRGNTEAFF
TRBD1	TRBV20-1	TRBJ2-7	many	TGCAGTGCTAGACTATCCGGGACAGGCTACTCCTACGAGCAGTACTTC	CSARLSGTGYSYEQYF
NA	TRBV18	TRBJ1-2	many	TGTGCCAGCTCATCCAGGGTTAACGATGGCTACACCTTC	CASSSRVNDGYTF
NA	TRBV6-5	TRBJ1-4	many	TGTGCCAGCAGTGAGGGGGGAGTAGATGAAAAACTGTTTTTT	CASSEGGVDEKLFF
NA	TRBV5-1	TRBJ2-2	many	TGCGCCAGCAGCTTGGTGGGCAGTGACGCCGGGGAGCTGTTTTTT	CASSLVGSDAGELFF
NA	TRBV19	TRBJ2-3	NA	TGTGCCAGTAGTTATAGTATTAGCACAGATACGCAGTATTTT	CASSYSISTDTQYF
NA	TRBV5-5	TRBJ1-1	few	TGTGCCAGCAGCTTGGCTCCGCTACAGAACACTGAAGCTTTCTTT	CASSLAPLQNTEAFF
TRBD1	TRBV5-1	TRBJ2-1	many	TGCGCCAGCAGCTTCCGACCACAGGGGGCAGATAGGAATGAGCAGTTCTTC	CASSFRPQGADRNEQFF
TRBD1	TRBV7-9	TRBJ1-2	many	TGTGCCAGCAGCTTAAGGGCGGGACAGGGGGCTTACGGCTACACCTTC	CASSLRAGQGAYGYTF
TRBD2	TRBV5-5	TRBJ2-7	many	TGTGCCAGCAGCTTAGATCGGGGGGGAATCTACGAGCAGTACTTC	CASSLDRGGIYEQYF
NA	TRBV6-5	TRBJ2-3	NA	TGTGCCAGCAGCCGATCCCCCTCAGGTGGGCGCCCGACGCTTAGAGATACGCAGTATTTT	CASSRSPSGGRPTLRDTQYF
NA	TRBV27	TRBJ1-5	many	TGTGCCAGCAGTAGGGGACGGGGGGCAGATCAGCCCCAGCATTTT	CASSRGRGADQPQHF
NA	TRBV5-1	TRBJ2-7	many	TGCGCCAGCAGCTTGGCCTTCGTAGACGAGCAGTACTTC	CASSLAFVDEQYF
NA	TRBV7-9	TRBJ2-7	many	TGTGCCAGCAGCTCCTATACAGCCTACGAGCAGTACTTC	CASSSYTAYEQYF
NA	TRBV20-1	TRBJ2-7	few	TGCAGTGCCAGACACTCCACCACTGACGAGCAGTACTTC	CSARHSTTDEQYF
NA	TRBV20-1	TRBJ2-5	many	TGCAGTACCTCCGGGGCGGTGGGGTACTTC	CSTSGAVGYF
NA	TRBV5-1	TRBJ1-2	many	TGCGCCAGCGGGCCGGTTTCTAACTATGGCTACACCTTC	CASGPVSNYGYTF
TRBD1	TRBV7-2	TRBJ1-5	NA	TGTGCCAGCAGCTTGGGGCCGGCAGGGACAGGACAGCCCCAGCATTTT	CASSLGPAGTGQPQHF
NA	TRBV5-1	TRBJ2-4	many	TGCGCCAGCAGCATTGACCCCGGCGGAGGCAAAAACATTCAGTACTTC	CASSIDPGGGKNIQYF
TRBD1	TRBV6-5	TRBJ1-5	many	TGTGCCAGCAGTAGGGACAGCTATAGCAATCAGCCCCAGCATTTT	CASSRDSYSNQPQHF
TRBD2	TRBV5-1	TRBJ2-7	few	TGCGCCAGCAGCTGGGGACTAGCGGGGGAGACCTACGAGCAGTACTTC	CASSWGLAGETYEQYF
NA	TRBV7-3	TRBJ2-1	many	TGTGTCAGCAGCTGGAGGGGGGATAATGAGCAGTTCTTC	CVSSWRGDNEQFF
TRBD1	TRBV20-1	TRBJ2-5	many	TGCAGTGCTAGGGCCTTCCTCAGGGGGCGAGAAGAGACCCAGTACTTC	CSARAFLRGREETQYF
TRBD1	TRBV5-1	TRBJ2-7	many	TGCGCCAGCAGCTCTACGGGACAGGGGGTCGAGCAGTACTTC	CASSSTGQGVEQYF
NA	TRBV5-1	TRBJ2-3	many	TGCGCCAGCAGCAGTTCCGTGGGGGGAAGAGATACGCAGTATTTT	CASSSSVGGRDTQYF
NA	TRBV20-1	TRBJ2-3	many	TGCAGTGCTGGTCGAGGAGGGAGAGGTGCAACAGATACGCAGTATTTT	CSAGRGGRGATDTQYF